These 10 T cell receptor beta chains were all obtained from the same sample, sequenced in a study of identical twins (TCRdb year 2016). The library was generated by 5' RACE. The reads were generated on an Illumina HiSeq 2000. TCRdb passed the public sequencing reads through fastp at Q25 and MiXCR, retaining productive beta sequences. When rows share a CDR3 protein, they turn into one entry using the most common DNA and genes. This sample is represented by 550,000 to 800,000 distinct CDR3 sequences; about 7% of them were singletons. Clones ranked in the top ten supply about 1.5% of the sample. This same sample was also part of a study on yellow fever vaccine responses in identical twins.

Sequencing used PBMCs. The receptors were gathered from a woman aged 18-35 years in good health.

The chain is built from TRBV28 and TRBJ2-7; 10 bases fit TRBD2. Trimming cost V 1 base and J 4 bases; bases outside gene matches: 7. CDR3 length: 16 amino acids. Germline V gene lookup returns CDR1 MDHEN and CDR2 SYDVKM. In DNA, the CDR3 is TGTGCCAGCAGTTTATTGGCTAGCGGGAGTGTGTACGAGCAGTACTTC. Residues: CASSLLASGSVYEQYF.

This chain joins TRBV5-1 and TRBJ2-1; 7 bases match TRBD1. The CDR3 loop spans 16 amino acids. Trimming took 0 bases from V and 4 from J; bases not matched to a gene: 7. Germline CDR1 SGHRS, CDR2 YFSETQ. The DNA of the CDR3 is TGCGCCAGCAGCTTGGAGCTTAGACAGGGATACAATGAGCAGTTCTTC. Protein product: CASSLELRQGYNEQFF.

This clonotype was picked up a small number of times. The V call is TRBV10-3, the J call TRBJ2-7; weak D call: TRBD1 (6 bases). The CDR3 totals 12 residues. Germline lookup yields CDR1 ENHRY and CDR2 SYGVKD. Trimming left V 3 bases short and J 5 bases short, with 8 bases between. The CDR3 DNA sequence: TGTGCCATCAGTGACAGGGGCCACGAGCAGTACTTC. Encoded protein: CAISDRGHEQYF.

This clonotype appeared a few times. This chain uses TRBV7-6 with TRBJ2-2; weak D call: TRBD1 (6 bases). The CDR3 length is 18 residues. Trimming stripped 5 bases from V and 0 bases from J, with 19 bases between. Germline CDR1 and CDR2: SGHVS and FNYEAQ. The CDR3 region is CASSASYGQFANTGELFF. In DNA form, the CDR3 reads TGTGCCAGCAGCGCTTCATACGGACAGTTCGCGAACACCGGGGAGCTGTTTTTT.

This clonotype was observed a handful of times. This CDR3 reads CASSLVRGVTYNEQFF. CDR3 DNA sequence: TGTGCCAGCAGCTTAGTAAGGGGAGTAACCTACAATGAGCAGTTCTTC. The chain couples TRBV7-2 to TRBJ2-1; D tentatively fits TRBD1 or TRBD2 (5 bases each). Germline-derived CDR1 and CDR2 are SGHTA and FQGNSA. This CDR3 has 16 amino acids. V gave up 1 base and J gave up 2 bases, with 12 bases separating them. Using reference TRBV7-2 and TRBJ2-1 for the parts outside the CDR3, the full variable domain is GAGVSQSPSNKVTEKGKDVELRCDPISGHTALYWYRQSLGQGLEFLIYFQGNSAPDKSGLPSDRFSAERTGGSVSTLTIQRTQQEDSAVYLCASSLVRGVTYNEQFFGPGTRLTVL.

The chain employs TRBV6-1 and TRBJ1-6; D remains ambiguous. V lost 2 bases and J lost 0, with 11 bases in between. The CDR3 totals 17 residues. CDR1 is MNHNS and CDR2 is SASEGT in the germline V gene. DNA for the CDR3: TGTGCCAGCAGTGAACCTGGGTGGAGCTCCTATAATTCACCCCTCCACTTT. Its protein product is CASSEPGWSSYNSPLHF.

This clonotype was counted only a few times. The gene calls are TRBV7-9 and TRBJ2-7; D might be TRBD2 (5 bases). Between the trimmed V and J ends, which lost 1 base and 4 bases, there was a span of 11 bases. The CDR3 length is 14 residues. The germline V gene encodes CDR1 SEHNR and CDR2 FQNEAQ (reference sequence). The DNA of the CDR3 is TGTGCCAGCAGCTTAGAAGGGAAGCGGTACGAGCAGTACGTC. Translating it yields CASSLEGKRYEQYV.

The chain couples TRBV6-1 to TRBJ2-3; 9 positions match TRBD2. The germline V gene encodes CDR1 MNHNS and CDR2 SASEGT. J lost 4 bases, V lost 8 bases, and 10 bases had no gene match. The CDR3 is 15 residues long. The DNA for the CDR3 is TGTGCCAGCGAAAATAGCGGGGGCGAGTCAGATACGCAGTATTTT. Translation gives CASENSGGESDTQYF.

The gene calls are TRBV15 and TRBJ2-7; D is perhaps TRBD1 (5 bases). V lost 0 bases, J lost 7 bases, and 10 bases lay in between. This CDR3 has 13 residues. Germline V gives CDR1 LNHNV, CDR2 YYDKDF (reference sequence). As DNA, the CDR3 is TGTGCCACCAGCAGAGACAGGGTTGGAGAGCAGTACGTC. Translated: CATSRDRVGEQYV.

This clonotype was seen more than once but under ten times. This chain joins TRBV2 and TRBJ2-3; tentatively, D is TRBD2 (6 bases). Germline-derived CDR1 and CDR2 are SNHLY and FYNNEI. This CDR3 is built from 13 residues. V shed 6 bases and J shed 4 bases, with 11 bases lying between them. DNA of the CDR3: TGTGCCAGCAGCCGGGGGTTCGCAGATACGCAGTATTTT. It is translated as CASSRGFADTQYF.